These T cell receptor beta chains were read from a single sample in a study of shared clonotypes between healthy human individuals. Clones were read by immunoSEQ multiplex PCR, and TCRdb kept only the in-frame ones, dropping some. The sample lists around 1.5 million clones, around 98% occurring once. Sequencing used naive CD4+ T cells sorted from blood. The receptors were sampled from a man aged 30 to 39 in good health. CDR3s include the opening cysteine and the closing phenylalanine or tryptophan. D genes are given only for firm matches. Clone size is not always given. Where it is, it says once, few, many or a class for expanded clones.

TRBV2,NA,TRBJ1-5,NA,CASSADTWGQPQHF,TGTGCCAGCAGTGCGGACACCTGGGGCCAGCCCCAGCATTTT
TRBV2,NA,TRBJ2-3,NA,CASSGTASTDTQYF,TGTGCCAGCAGTGGAACGGCTAGCACAGATACGCAGTATTTT
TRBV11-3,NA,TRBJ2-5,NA,CASSFPEETQYF,TGTGCCAGCAGCTTCCCTGAAGAGACCCAGTACTTC
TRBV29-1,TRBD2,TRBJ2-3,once,CSVSITGTSRTDTQYF,TGCAGCGTTTCAATAACCGGGACTAGCCGGACAGATACGCAGTATTTT
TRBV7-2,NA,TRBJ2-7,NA,CASSLGGGLLYEQYF,TGTGCCAGCAGCTTAGGTGGAGGGCTTCTCTACGAGCAGTACTTC
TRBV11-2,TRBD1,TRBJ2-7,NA,CASSHWTGGGPTYEQYF,TGTGCCAGCAGTCACTGGACAGGGGGCGGGCCTACCTACGAGCAGTACTTC
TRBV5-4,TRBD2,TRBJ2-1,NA,CASSLDWDYTNEQFF,TGTGCCAGCAGCTTGGACTGGGACTACACTAATGAGCAGTTCTTC
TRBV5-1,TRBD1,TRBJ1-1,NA,CASRSQGNGGTEAFF,TGCGCCAGCAGGTCACAGGGGAACGGGGGCACTGAAGCTTTCTTT
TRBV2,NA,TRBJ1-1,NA,CASRLGGGTEAFF,TGTGCCAGCAGGCTCGGGGGAGGCACTGAAGCTTTCTTT
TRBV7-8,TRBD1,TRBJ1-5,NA,CASSLRQGAVSNQPQHF,TGTGCCAGCAGCCTACGACAGGGGGCGGTGAGCAATCAGCCCCAGCATTTT
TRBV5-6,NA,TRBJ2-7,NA,CASSLKGMAYEQYF,TGTGCCAGCAGCTTGAAAGGGATGGCCTACGAGCAGTACTTC
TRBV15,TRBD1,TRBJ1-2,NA,CATSGGQGNYGYTF,TGTGCCACCAGCGGGGGACAGGGAAACTATGGCTACACCTTC
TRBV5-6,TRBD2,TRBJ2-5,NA,CASSSIGLAGGLETQYF,TGTGCCAGCAGCTCAATCGGACTAGCGGGAGGGCTGGAGACCCAGTACTTC
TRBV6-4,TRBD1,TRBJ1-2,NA,CASSPGTGHGYTF,TGTGCCAGCAGTCCCGGGACAGGGCATGGCTACACCTTC
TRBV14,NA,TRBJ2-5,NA,CASSQTRRVVETQYF,TGTGCCAGCAGCCAAACACGCAGGGTAGTAGAGACCCAGTACTTC
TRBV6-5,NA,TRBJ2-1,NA,CASSYGGQYNEQFF,TGTGCCAGCAGTTACGGAGGACAGTACAATGAGCAGTTCTTC
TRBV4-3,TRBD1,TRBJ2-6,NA,CASSRGQAGANVLTF,TGCGCCAGCAGCCGAGGACAGGCTGGGGCCAACGTCCTGACTTTC
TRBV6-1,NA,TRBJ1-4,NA,CASSKRGNEKLFF,TGTGCCAGCAGTAAAAGGGGGAATGAAAAACTGTTTTTT
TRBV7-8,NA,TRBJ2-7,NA,CASSLAHVQPSSYEQYF,TGTGCCAGCAGCTTAGCGCACGTCCAACCAAGCTCCTACGAGCAGTACTTC
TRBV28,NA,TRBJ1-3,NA,CASHSLGDGGSGNTIYF,TGTGCCAGCCACAGTTTGGGGGACGGGGGCTCTGGAAACACCATATATTTT
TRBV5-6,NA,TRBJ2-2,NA,CASSLAVESGELFF,TGTGCCAGCAGCTTGGCGGTGGAGTCCGGGGAGCTGTTTTTT
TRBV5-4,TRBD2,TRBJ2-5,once,CASSKGTSGTETQYF,TGTGCCAGCAGTAAAGGGACTAGCGGGACGGAGACCCAGTACTTC
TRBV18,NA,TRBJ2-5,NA,CASSPLPTGTQETQYF,TGTGCCAGCTCACCTCTACCGACTGGGACCCAAGAGACCCAGTACTTC
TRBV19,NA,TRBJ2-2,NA,CASSGTKNTGELFF,TGTGCCAGTTCCGGGACAAAAAACACCGGGGAGCTGTTTTTT
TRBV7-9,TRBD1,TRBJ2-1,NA,CASSRGQGQENGQFF,TGTGCCAGCAGCCGCGGACAGGGGCAAGAGAATGGGCAGTTCTTC
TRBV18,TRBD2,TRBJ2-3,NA,CASSPLEAPGLGKDTQYF,TGTGCCAGCTCACCGCTGGAGGCTCCGGGACTAGGGAAAGATACGCAGTATTTT
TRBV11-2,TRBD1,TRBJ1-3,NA,CASSLARGNGNTIYF,TGTGCCAGCAGCTTAGCCAGGGGGAATGGAAACACCATATATTTT
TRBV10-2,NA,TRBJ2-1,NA,CASVSRLHEQFF,TGCGCCAGCGTTTCTCGCCTTCATGAGCAGTTCTTC
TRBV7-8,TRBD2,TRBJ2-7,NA,CASSSLVAGGYEQYF,TGTGCCAGCAGCTCACTAGTAGCGGGAGGCTACGAGCAGTACTTC
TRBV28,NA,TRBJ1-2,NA,CASTIGGASYGYTF,TGTGCCAGCACGATCGGAGGGGCCTCTTATGGCTACACCTTC
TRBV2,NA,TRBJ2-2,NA,CASSDRSRPTNTGELFF,TGTGCCAGCAGTGATCGGTCACGGCCGACGAACACCGGGGAGCTGTTTTTT
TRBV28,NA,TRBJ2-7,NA,CASSADYEQYF,TGTGCCAGCAGCGCCGACTACGAGCAGTACTTC
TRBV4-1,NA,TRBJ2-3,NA,CASSQDPRATDTQYF,TGCGCCAGCAGCCAAGATCCCAGGGCGACAGATACGCAGTATTTT
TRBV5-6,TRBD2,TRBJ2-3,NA,CASSLISGGKADTQYF,TGTGCCAGCAGCTTGATCAGCGGGGGAAAAGCAGATACGCAGTATTTT
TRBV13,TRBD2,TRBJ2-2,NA,CASSQPGLAGHTGELFF,TGTGCCAGCAGCCAACCGGGACTAGCGGGACATACCGGGGAGCTGTTTTTT
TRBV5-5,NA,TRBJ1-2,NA,CASSSGTTYGYTF,TGTGCCAGCAGCTCCGGGACAACCTATGGCTACACCTTC
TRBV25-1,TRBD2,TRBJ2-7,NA,CASSDSRLADYEQYF,TGTGCCAGCAGTGATTCCCGCCTAGCGGACTACGAGCAGTACTTC
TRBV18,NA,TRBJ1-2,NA,CASRTTGGPGGGYTF,TGTGCCAGTCGAACGACTGGAGGGCCGGGAGGAGGCTACACCTTC
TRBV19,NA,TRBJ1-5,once,CASSTAGGRGHQPQHF,TGTGCCAGTAGTACCGCCGGGGGCCGGGGGCACCAGCCCCAGCATTTT
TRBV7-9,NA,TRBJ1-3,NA,CASSLRTAGNTIYF,TGTGCCAGCAGCTTAAGGACTGCTGGAAACACCATATATTTT
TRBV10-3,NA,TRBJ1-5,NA,CAISEGWDQPQHF,TGTGCCATCAGTGAAGGATGGGATCAGCCCCAGCATTTT
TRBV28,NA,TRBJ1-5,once,CASRSRILEPQHF,TGTGCCAGCAGAAGCCGGATCCTTGAGCCCCAGCATTTT
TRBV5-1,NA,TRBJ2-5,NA,CASSLGPVQETQYF,TGCGCCAGCAGCTTGGGGCCAGTCCAAGAGACCCAGTACTTC
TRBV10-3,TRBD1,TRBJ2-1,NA,CAISRGQGFSYNEQFF,TGTGCCATCAGCCGAGGACAGGGGTTTTCCTACAATGAGCAGTTCTTC
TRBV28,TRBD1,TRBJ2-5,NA,CASSGADRGRRTGQETQYF,TGTGCCAGCAGTGGGGCCGACAGGGGTAGACGTACCGGCCAAGAGACCCAGTACTTC